This T cell receptor (beta chain) was sequenced for a study of blood T cell repertoires in COVID-19. Turning to the study itself: Specimens from acute and convalescent COVID-19 originated in the United States, Italy and Spain.

Participants had their cohort set by participant-reported clinical history. Recovered Cohort 3 donors showed two negative PCRs, clearance, or symptom resolution. Original methodology: Scientists estimated how many nucleated cells there were by amplifying reference gene primers. The method was immunoSEQ multiplex PCR; TCRdb's version includes in-frame clones alone and lacks a portion of them. From that table come the V and J calls and clone size; the DNA was used to work out D and trimming. The top ten hold 1% to 1.3% of the sample, which has fewer than 300,000 clones, about 93% seen once. V dropped 6 bases and J dropped 7; count of bases not matched to a gene: 5. The CDR3 contains 13 residues. CDR1 LNHNV and CDR2 YYDKDF come from the germline V gene (reference sequence).

The clonotype originates from a woman aged 30 to 39 who had recovered from COVID-19. The rearrangement links TRBV15 to TRBJ1-3; TRBD1 aligns across 8 bases. Sequencing was performed on PBMCs or T cells enriched from blood (not recorded which). The CDR3 reads CATSHRDRNTIYF. The CDR3 region has the DNA TGTGCCACCAGTCACCGGGACAGGAACACCATATATTTT. The whole variable domain, remainder taken from reference TRBV15 and TRBJ1-3, is DAMVIQNPRYQVTQFGKPVTLSCSQTLNHNVMYWYQQKSSQAPKLLFHYYDKDFNNEADTPDNFQSRRPNTSFCFLDIRSPGLGDTAMYLCATSHRDRNTIYFGEGSWLTVV.